The rows below give T cell receptor beta chains drawn from one sample of a study of CD8+ T cells in alopecia areata. Assay: immunoSEQ multiplex PCR; the TCRdb copy retains only in-frame clones and omits some. The table has roughly 120,000 clones, around two fifths seen once. The sample was CD4+ T cells sorted from blood. The source of these receptors is a human donor with alopecia areata. CDR3s include the opening cysteine and the closing phenylalanine or tryptophan. Each record gives: D gene, J gene, clone size, V gene, CDR3 protein, CDR3 DNA. The D gene is left open where the match is weak. Some rows mark clone size as missing; the rest say once, few, many or name a class of expanded clone.

D gene: -
J gene: TRBJ1-1
clone size: once
V gene: TRBV20-1
CDR3 protein: CSVAGMAFF
CDR3 DNA: TGCAGTGTCGCAGGGATGGCTTTCTTT

D gene: -
J gene: TRBJ1-3
clone size: -
V gene: TRBV29-1
CDR3 protein: CSVLDGSGNTIYF
CDR3 DNA: TGCAGCGTTTTGGACGGCTCTGGAAACACCATATATTTT

D gene: TRBD1
J gene: TRBJ2-7
clone size: -
V gene: TRBV29-1
CDR3 protein: CSATEDRLYEQYF
CDR3 DNA: TGCAGCGCCACCGAGGACAGGCTTTACGAGCAGTACTTC

D gene: -
J gene: TRBJ2-6
clone size: -
V gene: TRBV29-1
CDR3 protein: CSAQTLSSGSSGANVLTF
CDR3 DNA: TGCAGCGCTCAGACGCTCTCCAGCGGATCCTCTGGGGCCAACGTCCTGACTTTC

D gene: -
J gene: TRBJ2-1
clone size: few
V gene: TRBV28
CDR3 protein: CASSSRLTGNEQFF
CDR3 DNA: TGTGCCAGCAGTTCGAGGTTAACCGGTAATGAGCAGTTCTTC

D gene: -
J gene: TRBJ2-2
clone size: -
V gene: TRBV30
CDR3 protein: CAWSVTTQGELFF
CDR3 DNA: TGTGCCTGGAGTGTGACTACCCAGGGGGAGCTGTTTTTT

D gene: -
J gene: TRBJ1-1
clone size: few
V gene: TRBV7-2
CDR3 protein: CASTSTGLGF
CDR3 DNA: TGCGCCAGCACCTCGACAGGTCTGGGGTTT

D gene: -
J gene: TRBJ1-6
clone size: -
V gene: TRBV2
CDR3 protein: CATREGNSPLHF
CDR3 DNA: TGTGCCACCCGGGAGGGAAATTCACCCCTCCACTTT

D gene: -
J gene: TRBJ2-4
clone size: few
V gene: TRBV27
CDR3 protein: CASSRTVQNIQYF
CDR3 DNA: TGTGCCAGCAGCAGGACAGTCCAAAACATTCAGTACTTC

D gene: -
J gene: TRBJ2-3
clone size: -
V gene: TRBV7-2
CDR3 protein: CASSPVADTQYF
CDR3 DNA: TGTGCCAGCAGCCCGGTAGCAGATACGCAGTATTTT

D gene: -
J gene: TRBJ2-3
clone size: -
V gene: TRBV20-1
CDR3 protein: CSANGVAQYF
CDR3 DNA: TGCAGTGCTAACGGGGTAGCGCAGTATTTT

D gene: -
J gene: TRBJ2-7
clone size: -
V gene: TRBV7-9
CDR3 protein: CASSPDSEHEQYF
CDR3 DNA: TGTGCCAGCAGCCCGGACAGTGAGCACGAGCAGTACTTC

D gene: TRBD2
J gene: TRBJ2-3
clone size: few
V gene: TRBV28
CDR3 protein: CASSLSNPSGNTDTQYF
CDR3 DNA: TGTGCCAGCAGTTTATCGAATCCTAGCGGGAACACAGATACGCAGTATTTT

D gene: -
J gene: TRBJ2-5
clone size: -
V gene: TRBV29-1
CDR3 protein: CSVARNGQETQYF
CDR3 DNA: TGCAGCGTTGCGAGGAACGGGCAAGAGACCCAGTACTTC

D gene: -
J gene: TRBJ1-1
clone size: -
V gene: TRBV4-3
CDR3 protein: CASSFGTTQLNTEAFF
CDR3 DNA: TGCGCCAGCAGCTTCGGGACAACACAGCTGAACACTGAAGCTTTCTTT

D gene: TRBD2
J gene: TRBJ2-2
clone size: -
V gene: TRBV9
CDR3 protein: CASSALSAAGAGELFF
CDR3 DNA: TGTGCCAGCAGCGCTCTGTCGGCCGCGGGGGCCGGGGAGCTGTTTTTT

D gene: -
J gene: TRBJ2-5
clone size: -
V gene: TRBV9
CDR3 protein: CASSANQETQYF
CDR3 DNA: TGTGCCAGCAGCGCCAACCAAGAGACCCAGTACTTC

D gene: TRBD1
J gene: TRBJ2-5
clone size: -
V gene: TRBV5-1
CDR3 protein: CASSLVPGGQGETQYF
CDR3 DNA: TGCGCCAGCAGCTTGGTGCCAGGGGGTCAGGGAGAGACCCAGTACTTC

D gene: -
J gene: TRBJ2-7
clone size: few
V gene: TRBV5-1
CDR3 protein: CASSLDSRRDEQYF
CDR3 DNA: TGCGCCAGCAGCTTGGATTCCCGCAGGGACGAGCAGTACTTC

D gene: TRBD1
J gene: TRBJ2-7
clone size: -
V gene: TRBV4-2
CDR3 protein: CASSQGQGGSVGEQYF
CDR3 DNA: TGTGCCAGCAGCCAGGGACAGGGAGGATCGGTGGGCGAGCAGTACTTC

D gene: -
J gene: TRBJ2-1
clone size: few
V gene: TRBV28
CDR3 protein: CASRTAGGGDYNEQFF
CDR3 DNA: TGTGCCAGCCGGACCGCGGGCGGTGGGGATTACAATGAGCAGTTCTTC

D gene: -
J gene: TRBJ1-1
clone size: few
V gene: TRBV7-9
CDR3 protein: CASSLALGRSTEAFF
CDR3 DNA: TGTGCCAGCAGCTTAGCGCTGGGACGCAGCACTGAAGCTTTCTTT

D gene: -
J gene: TRBJ2-1
clone size: -
V gene: TRBV6-6
CDR3 protein: CASRIGQGGSYNEQFF
CDR3 DNA: TGTGCCAGCAGAATCGGACAGGGAGGGTCCTACAATGAGCAGTTCTTC

D gene: -
J gene: TRBJ1-1
clone size: -
V gene: TRBV29-1
CDR3 protein: CSVEGQGHTEAFF
CDR3 DNA: TGCAGCGTTGAAGGGCAGGGTCACACTGAAGCTTTCTTT

D gene: -
J gene: TRBJ1-2
clone size: -
V gene: TRBV29-1
CDR3 protein: CSASTGANYGYTF
CDR3 DNA: TGCAGCGCCTCGACAGGAGCTAACTATGGCTACACCTTC

D gene: TRBD1
J gene: TRBJ2-5
clone size: few
V gene: TRBV5-1
CDR3 protein: CASSRTGVGQETQYF
CDR3 DNA: TGCGCCAGCAGCCGAACAGGGGTCGGCCAAGAGACCCAGTACTTC

D gene: -
J gene: TRBJ1-1
clone size: few
V gene: TRBV29-1
CDR3 protein: CSVTASIMNTEAFF
CDR3 DNA: TGCAGCGTTACGGCGAGTATTATGAACACTGAAGCTTTCTTT

D gene: -
J gene: TRBJ2-4
clone size: few
V gene: TRBV28
CDR3 protein: CASSLRQAKNIQYF
CDR3 DNA: TGTGCCAGCAGCTTGCGGCAAGCCAAAAACATTCAGTACTTC

D gene: -
J gene: TRBJ2-3
clone size: -
V gene: TRBV28
CDR3 protein: CASTPGRDTQYF
CDR3 DNA: TGTGCCAGCACCCCGGGGAGGGATACGCAGTATTTT

D gene: -
J gene: TRBJ2-5
clone size: few
V gene: TRBV6-6
CDR3 protein: CASTYSRGQETQYF
CDR3 DNA: TGTGCCAGCACCTACTCGCGGGGTCAAGAGACCCAGTACTTC

D gene: TRBD2
J gene: TRBJ2-7
clone size: -
V gene: TRBV27
CDR3 protein: CASSLEVRASGVYEQYF
CDR3 DNA: TGTGCCAGCAGCCTTGAGGTTAGGGCTAGCGGAGTGTACGAGCAGTACTTC

D gene: -
J gene: TRBJ2-7
clone size: -
V gene: TRBV25-1
CDR3 protein: CASSQPGSRNEQYF
CDR3 DNA: TGTGCCAGCAGCCAACCCGGGTCCCGGAACGAGCAGTACTTC

D gene: -
J gene: TRBJ1-1
clone size: few
V gene: TRBV29-1
CDR3 protein: CSVERVNTEAFF
CDR3 DNA: TGCAGCGTTGAGCGGGTGAACACTGAAGCTTTCTTT

D gene: TRBD1
J gene: TRBJ2-5
clone size: once
V gene: TRBV5-1
CDR3 protein: CASSPGQGGETQYF
CDR3 DNA: TGCGCCAGCAGCCCGGGACAGGGCGGGGAGACCCAGTACTTC

D gene: TRBD1
J gene: TRBJ2-4
clone size: -
V gene: TRBV2
CDR3 protein: CASSEQGVHIQYF
CDR3 DNA: TGTGCCAGCAGTGAACAGGGGGTACACATTCAGTACTTC

D gene: -
J gene: TRBJ2-7
clone size: -
V gene: TRBV28
CDR3 protein: CASSLWTARSYEQYF
CDR3 DNA: TGTGCCAGCAGTTTATGGACGGCCCGCTCCTACGAGCAGTACTTC

D gene: -
J gene: TRBJ1-4
clone size: -
V gene: TRBV6-1
CDR3 protein: CASSEAVQGTNEKLFF
CDR3 DNA: TGTGCCAGCAGTGAAGCGGTACAAGGAACTAATGAAAAACTGTTTTTT

D gene: TRBD1
J gene: TRBJ2-2
clone size: -
V gene: TRBV7-2
CDR3 protein: CASSTEGATGELFF
CDR3 DNA: TGTGCCAGCAGCACAGAGGGGGCCACCGGGGAGCTGTTTTTT

D gene: -
J gene: TRBJ1-2
clone size: few
V gene: TRBV7-9
CDR3 protein: CASSLAHNSREVGYGYTF
CDR3 DNA: TGTGCCAGCAGCTTAGCGCATAATAGCAGAGAGGTGGGCTATGGCTACACCTTC

D gene: -
J gene: TRBJ2-3
clone size: once
V gene: TRBV5-1
CDR3 protein: CASSLGADTQYF
CDR3 DNA: TGCGCCAGCAGCTTGGGGGCAGATACGCAGTATTTT

D gene: -
J gene: TRBJ2-7
clone size: -
V gene: TRBV7-2
CDR3 protein: CASSSNGLVYEQYF
CDR3 DNA: TGTGCCAGCAGTTCTAACGGATTAGTCTACGAGCAGTACTTC

D gene: TRBD2
J gene: TRBJ2-3
clone size: -
V gene: TRBV5-1
CDR3 protein: CASSSTGGPDTQYF
CDR3 DNA: TGCGCCAGCAGCAGTACGGGGGGTCCGGATACGCAGTATTTT

D gene: -
J gene: TRBJ2-7
clone size: -
V gene: TRBV23-1
CDR3 protein: CASSLGEADTGKNSYEQYF
CDR3 DNA: TGCGCCAGCAGTCTCGGGGAAGCCGATACAGGAAAAAACTCCTACGAGCAGTACTTC

D gene: TRBD1
J gene: TRBJ1-2
clone size: -
V gene: TRBV2
CDR3 protein: CASSVTGGDYGYTF
CDR3 DNA: TGTGCCAGCAGTGTTACAGGGGGGGACTATGGCTACACCTTC

D gene: TRBD2
J gene: TRBJ2-2
clone size: few
V gene: TRBV18
CDR3 protein: CASSLLLAANTGELFF
CDR3 DNA: TGTGCCAGCTCACTCTTACTAGCGGCGAACACCGGGGAGCTGTTTTTT

D gene: -
J gene: TRBJ1-6
clone size: -
V gene: TRBV4-3
CDR3 protein: CASSQNGQSSYNSPLHF
CDR3 DNA: TGCGCCAGCAGCCAAAACGGACAGAGCTCCTATAATTCACCCCTCCACTTT

D gene: TRBD2
J gene: TRBJ2-7
clone size: -
V gene: TRBV7-9
CDR3 protein: CASSQASGGAVQYF
CDR3 DNA: TGTGCCAGCAGCCAGGCCAGCGGGGGGGCCGTGCAGTACTTC

D gene: TRBD2
J gene: TRBJ2-5
clone size: -
V gene: TRBV5-1
CDR3 protein: CASSATGTSGPETQYF
CDR3 DNA: TGCGCCAGCAGTGCTACCGGGACTAGCGGGCCGGAGACCCAGTACTTC

D gene: -
J gene: TRBJ1-1
clone size: few
V gene: TRBV7-3
CDR3 protein: CASSSQGLGDTEAFF
CDR3 DNA: TGTGCCAGCAGCTCTCAGGGGTTAGGGGACACTGAAGCTTTCTTT

D gene: -
J gene: TRBJ2-2
clone size: few
V gene: TRBV23-1
CDR3 protein: CASSHTTGSFSANTGELFF
CDR3 DNA: TGCGCCAGCAGTCACACGACAGGCAGTTTTTCCGCGAACACCGGGGAGCTGTTTTTT

D gene: -
J gene: TRBJ2-1
clone size: few
V gene: TRBV28
CDR3 protein: CASSPTGTSREQFF
CDR3 DNA: TGTGCCAGCAGTCCAACTGGGACATCGCGTGAGCAGTTCTTC

D gene: -
J gene: TRBJ2-2
clone size: few
V gene: TRBV5-6
CDR3 protein: CASTPGYESGELFF
CDR3 DNA: TGTGCCAGCACCCCCGGGTACGAGTCCGGGGAGCTGTTTTTT

D gene: TRBD1
J gene: TRBJ2-3
clone size: -
V gene: TRBV5-1
CDR3 protein: CASTPQGPPDTQYF
CDR3 DNA: TGCGCCAGCACCCCACAGGGGCCGCCGGATACGCAGTATTTT

D gene: TRBD1
J gene: TRBJ2-7
clone size: -
V gene: TRBV5-1
CDR3 protein: CASSLGQGGEQYF
CDR3 DNA: TGCGCCAGCAGCCTCGGACAGGGAGGAGAGCAGTACTTC